Each of the 12 T cell receptor beta chains below was sequenced from the same sample in a study of Ad26.COV2.S vaccination and SARS-CoV-2 variants. Generated by immunoSEQ multiplex PCR, the TCRdb table keeps only in-frame clones and is missing some. The sample has roughly 250,000 clones, roughly 87% seen once. As for treatment: around 19 received Ad26.COV2.S at low or high dose, single or two shots; 5 received placebo; per-sample allocation not given. Each sample was drawn 63 days after the first injection (of vaccine or placebo). This specimen consisted of peripheral blood, obtained in a trial of Ad26.COV2.S vaccine versus placebo. The receptor source for this set is a person aged 18-60 years who received the Ad26.COV2.S COVID-19 vaccine or a placebo.

The rearrangement uses TRBV19 and TRBJ2-1; 9 positions match TRBD2. CDR1 is LNHDA, CDR2 SQIVND, per germline (reference sequence). The trim removed 7 bases at V and 2 bases at J, leaving 6 bases unmatched. CDR3 length equals 15 residues. The CDR3 spells CASTPLAGTYNEQFF. CDR3 coding DNA: TGTGCCAGTACGCCCCTAGCGGGGACCTACAATGAGCAGTTCTTC.

The CDR3 DNA reads TGTGCCAGTAGTACGTCTAGCGGGGGGGTCAATGAGCAGTTCTTC. Protein: CASSTSSGGVNEQFF. This chain links TRBV19 with TRBJ2-1, with TRBD2 matching 12 bases. V lost 4 bases, J lost 6 bases, and 4 bases stayed unmatched. CDR1 is LNHDA and CDR2 is SQIVND in the germline V gene (reference sequence). There are 15 residues in the CDR3.

The J gene is TRBJ1-1, the V gene TRBV14, with TRBD1 matching 9 bases. Germline CDR1 and CDR2: SGHDN and FVKESK. The CDR3 is 14 amino acids. Unmatched junction bases numbered 0, after V lost 3 bases and J lost 1 base. The CDR3 sequence is CASSQGQGNTEAFF. CDR3 nucleotides: TGTGCCAGCAGCCAGGGACAGGGGAACACTGAAGCTTTCTTT.

The rearrangement joins TRBV5-4 to TRBJ1-1; D remains unclear. Germline V gene sequence: CDR1 SGHNT, CDR2 YYREEE (reference sequence). Trimming stripped 4 bases from V and 0 bases from J, with 13 bases between. There are 15 residues in the CDR3. CDR3 coding DNA: TGTGCCAGCAGCATTCCGGGCACCTTGAACACTGAAGCTTTCTTT. It specifies CASSIPGTLNTEAFF.

V gene TRBV29-1 combines with J gene TRBJ2-7, with D tentatively TRBD2 (7 bases). Germline V gene data show CDR1 as SQVTM and CDR2 as ANQGSEA. The V end was cut by 1 base, the J end by 6 bases, with 13 bases between. CDR3 size: 13 residues. CDR3 coding DNA: TGCAGCGTTGAAGGAGGGGGGGGCCGCGAGCAGTACTTC. Residues: CSVEGGGGREQYF.

This chain links TRBV12-3 or TRBV12-4 with TRBJ2-7; no reliable D call. The CDR3 contains 12 residues. The V and J ends lost 5 bases and 2 bases respectively, with 7 bases between them. CDR3 residues: CASSHRTYEQYF. In nucleotides, the CDR3 is TGTGCCAGCAGTCACCGGACCTACGAGCAGTACTTC.

The chain carries TRBV27 and TRBJ2-3; TRBD2 aligns across 7 bases. CDR1 and CDR2 (germline): MNHEY, SMNVEV (reference sequence). The CDR3 is made up of 17 amino acids. Trimming took 5 bases from V and 6 from J; bases not matched to a gene: 17. Here the CDR3 DNA reads TGTGCCAGCAGTCCCTGGGGAGCTAGCGGTACCGGTGATACGCAGTATTTT. This translates into CASSPWGASGTGDTQYF.

This chain uses TRBV3-1 (or the pseudogene TRBV3-2) with TRBJ2-3; D possibly matches TRBD1 or TRBD2 (5 bases each). V dropped 5 bases and J dropped 0 bases, with 15 bases sitting between them. The CDR3 has 16 amino acids. The V gene's germline CDR1 is LGHDT and CDR2 YNNKEL (reference sequence). The CDR3 loop reads CASSYRRGVSTDTQYF. The CDR3 DNA follows: TGTGCCAGCAGCTACAGAAGAGGGGTTAGCACAGATACGCAGTATTTT.

CDR3 sequence: CAWSALSGGADEQFF. CDR3 in DNA: TGTGCCTGGAGCGCCCTAAGCGGGGGGGCAGATGAGCAGTTCTTC. The J gene is TRBJ2-1, the V gene TRBV30, with 10 bases matching TRBD2. With V trimmed by 3 bases and J by 8 bases, 10 bases remained unmatched. The CDR3 is made up of 15 amino acids. Germline V CDR1 and CDR2: GTSNPN, SVGIG (reference sequence).

This clone came up once. J is TRBJ1-2 and V is TRBV4-3; D is unresolved. The CDR3 sequence is 15 residues long. Germline V gene sequence: CDR1 LGHNA, CDR2 YSLEER. V was cut by 0 bases and J by 3 bases, with 11 bases left in between. The CDR3 sequence: CASSQDVTAHYGYTF. The CDR3 nucleotides read TGCGCCAGCAGCCAAGATGTCACAGCCCACTATGGCTACACCTTC.

The V gene is TRBV7-9, the J gene TRBJ1-4, with TRBD1 identical over 7 bases. The germline CDR1 and CDR2 sequences are SEHNR and FQNEAQ (reference sequence). J lost 5 bases, V lost 0 bases, and 3 bases had no gene match. The CDR3 loop spans 15 amino acids. The CDR3 region has the DNA TGTGCCAGCAGCTTAGCCGGGACAGAAAATGAAAAACTGTTTTTT. It codes for CASSLAGTENEKLFF. Full variable domain (outside the CDR3, taken from reference TRBV7-9 and TRBJ1-4): DTGVSQNPRHKITKRGQNVTFRCDPISEHNRLYWYRQTLGQGPEFLTYFQNEAQLEKSRLLSDRFSAERPKGSFSTLEIQRTEQGDSAMYLCASSLAGTENEKLFFGSGTQLSVL.

V and J are TRBV23-1 and TRBJ2-7, with TRBD1 matching over 9 bases. TRBV23-1 is reported as an ORF; its role is uncertain. This CDR3 is built from 21 residues. V shed 0 bases, J shed 1 base, and the junction held 19 bases outside the gene matches. Here the CDR3 DNA reads TGCGCCAGCAGTCAATCAGGTAAAGACGGGACAGGGCGAGAAGTTTCCTACGAGCAGTACGTC. Its protein is CASSQSGKDGTGREVSYEQYV.